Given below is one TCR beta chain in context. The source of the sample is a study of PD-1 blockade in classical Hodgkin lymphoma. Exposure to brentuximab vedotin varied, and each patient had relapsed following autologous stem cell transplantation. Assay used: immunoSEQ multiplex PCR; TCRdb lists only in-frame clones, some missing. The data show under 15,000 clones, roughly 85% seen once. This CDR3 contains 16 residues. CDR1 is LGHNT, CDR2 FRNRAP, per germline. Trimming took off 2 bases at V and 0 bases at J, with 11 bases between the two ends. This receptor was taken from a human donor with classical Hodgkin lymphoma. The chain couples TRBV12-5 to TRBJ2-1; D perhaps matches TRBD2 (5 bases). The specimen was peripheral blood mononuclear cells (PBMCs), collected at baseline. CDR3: CASGLYGLSSYNEQFF. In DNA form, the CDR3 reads TGTGCTAGTGGTTTGTACGGACTCAGCTCCTACAATGAGCAGTTCTTC.